Shown below are 32 T cell receptor beta chains from a single sample sequenced in a study of CD8 T cells in Susac syndrome. Random hexamers were used to reverse transcribe an amount of about 0.45 to 1 ug RNA. TCRdb used MiXCR to reprocess the immunoSEQ multiplex PCR reads, holding one entry per CDR3 protein. The sample includes 150,000 or so distinct CDR3 sequences, over 90% of them seen just once. Sequenced material: CD4+ T cells from PBMCs. Receptor source: a human donor with Susac syndrome.

The CDR3 DNA follows: TGCAGCGTTGGGGCCGGACAGGGCTCCTACAATGAGCAGTTCTTC. This translates into CSVGAGQGSYNEQFF. The chain is built from TRBV29-1 and TRBJ2-1, with 8 bases fitting TRBD1. CDR3 length equals 15 residues. CDR1 is SQVTM and CDR2 is ANQGSEA in the germline V gene. J lost 0 bases, V lost 4 bases, and 5 bases had no gene match.

The J gene is TRBJ1-5, the V gene TRBV7-2, with D perhaps matching TRBD1 (6 bases). Trimming stripped 5 bases from V and 1 base from J, with 12 bases between. Germline assignment: CDR1 SGHTA and CDR2 FQGNSA. The CDR3 runs 15 residues. The DNA for the CDR3 is TGTGCCAGCAGCCAAGGGGGTTGGAGCAATCAGCCCCAGCATTTT. This translates into CASSQGGWSNQPQHF.

V gene TRBV4-3 combines with J gene TRBJ2-5, with D perhaps being TRBD1 or TRBD2 (5 bases each). Germline V lookup: CDR1 LGHNA, CDR2 YSLEER. The CDR3 covers 15 residues. Trimming left V 0 bases short and J 4 bases short, with 12 bases between. The CDR3 sequence: CASSQEPGSRETQYF. DNA for the CDR3: TGCGCCAGCAGCCAAGAACCAGGGAGCAGAGAGACCCAGTACTTC.

The chain couples TRBV5-8 to TRBJ1-5, with no clear D. The CDR3 runs to 14 residues. CDR1 is SGHTS, CDR2 YDEGEE, per germline. The V gene lost 2 bases and the J gene lost 0 bases, with 6 bases spanning the gap. CDR3: CASSFRLSNQPQHF. The CDR3, as DNA: TGTGCCAGCAGCTTCCGCCTTAGCAATCAGCCCCAGCATTTT.

The V call is TRBV19, the J call TRBJ1-1; the D is unclear. The CDR3 spans 13 residues. Trimming cost V 4 bases and J 5 bases, with 11 bases left between them. Germline V gene sequence: CDR1 LNHDA, CDR2 SQIVND (reference sequence). The CDR3 protein is CASSTTRQTEAFF. The CDR3 DNA follows: TGTGCCAGTAGTACCACCAGGCAAACTGAAGCTTTCTTT.

The CDR3 here is CASSRLGGGGIYGYTF. CDR3 nucleotides: TGTGCCAGCAGCCGTCTAGGGGGGGGCGGAATCTATGGCTACACCTTC. The V call is TRBV7-2, the J call TRBJ1-2; TRBD1 might be the D (6 bases). V was cut by 5 bases and J by 4 bases, with 20 bases left in between. CDR1 and CDR2 (germline): SGHTA, FQGNSA. CDR3 length equals 16 residues. The variable domain in full, completed from reference TRBV7-2 and TRBJ1-2, reads GAGVSQSPSNKVTEKGKDVELRCDPISGHTALYWYRQSLGQGLEFLIYFQGNSAPDKSGLPSDRFSAERTGGSVSTLTIQRTQQEDSAVYLCASSRLGGGGIYGYTFGSGTRLTVV.

The chain combines TRBV25-1 with TRBJ2-3; no firm D call. The CDR3 length is 18 residues. Looked up from germline, CDR1 is MGHDK and CDR2 is SYGVNS. Trimming left V 3 bases short and J 5 bases short, with 24 bases between. The CDR3, as DNA: TGTGCCAGCAGTGACCTCCGGACGGAGTATCCGTTCGAAGATACGCAGTATTTT. Encoded protein: CASSDLRTEYPFEDTQYF.

V gene TRBV9 combines with J gene TRBJ2-3; 10 bases are a match to TRBD2. Germline loops: CDR1 SGDLS, CDR2 YYNGEE. The CDR3 is 15 amino acids. With 2 bases clipped from V and 2 bases from J, the junction kept 2 bases outside the gene matches. The CDR3 loop reads CASSVSGRNTDTQYF. The CDR3 region has the DNA TGTGCCAGCAGCGTTAGCGGGAGGAACACAGATACGCAGTATTTT.

This chain joins TRBV7-6 and TRBJ2-3; D gene ambiguous. The CDR3 length is 13 residues. V was pared by 5 bases and J by 2 bases, with 8 bases between. Germline V lookup: CDR1 SGHVS, CDR2 FNYEAQ. As DNA, the CDR3 is TGTGCCAGCAGCCTGACACCCACAGATACGCAGTATTTT. Protein sequence: CASSLTPTDTQYF.

J is TRBJ2-4 and V is TRBV3-1; 13 bases line up with TRBD2. V was pared by 2 bases and J by 7 bases, with 2 bases of the junction left unmatched. Germline loops: CDR1 LGHDT, CDR2 YNNKEL (reference sequence). The CDR3 has 15 residues. The CDR3 region has the DNA TGTGCCAGCAGCCAATCGACTAGCGGGAGGAACATTCAGTACTTC. Its translation: CASSQSTSGRNIQYF.

CDR3 nucleotides: TGTGCCAGCAGCTTGCCGGGCCCTAGGAACGGGCAGTACTTC. Amino acid sequence: CASSLPGPRNGQYF. This chain connects TRBV5-6 to TRBJ2-7; no definite D call. V was pared by 1 base and J by 9 bases, with 17 bases between. The CDR3 consists of 14 residues. Germline-derived CDR1 and CDR2 are SGHDT and YYEEEE.

The chain combines TRBV30 with TRBJ1-2; maybe TRBD1 (6 bases). Trimming shortened V by 4 bases and J by 5 bases, and 11 bases separated the two germline ends. The CDR3 totals 12 residues. Per germline, CDR1 GTSNPN and CDR2 SVGIG (reference sequence). This CDR3 reads CAWTHRAYGYTF. As DNA, the CDR3 is TGTGCCTGGACCCACAGGGCTTATGGCTACACCTTC.

The V gene is TRBV18, the J gene TRBJ2-7; the match to TRBD1 covers 8 bases. This CDR3 is built from 13 residues. CDR1 is KGHSH, CDR2 LQKENI, per germline. With 0 bases clipped from V and 6 bases from J, the junction kept 1 base outside the gene matches. CDR3 in amino acids: CASSPPGQVEQYF. CDR3 sequence (DNA): TGTGCCAGCTCACCACCGGGACAGGTCGAGCAGTACTTC.

This rearrangement joins TRBV6-2 or TRBV6-3 to TRBJ2-2; 7 bases match TRBD2. CDR1 and CDR2 from the germline V gene are MNHEY and SVGEGT. This CDR3 is built from 15 residues. V trimming: 5 bases; J trimming: 7 bases; junction bases outside the gene matches: 10. Here the CDR3 reads CASSNSGGSIGELFF. The CDR3, as DNA: TGTGCCAGCAGTAACAGTGGCGGGAGTATCGGGGAGCTGTTTTTT.

The chain links TRBV7-9 to TRBJ1-2; perhaps TRBD1 as D (5 bases). Germline V gene data show CDR1 as SEHNR and CDR2 as FQNEAQ (reference sequence). This CDR3 has 18 residues. Deletions cut 5 bases from V and 4 bases from J, with 26 bases between. The CDR3 sequence: CASSVSNRDWFPSYGYTF. The DNA for the CDR3 is TGTGCCAGCAGCGTTAGCAACCGGGACTGGTTCCCCTCCTATGGCTACACCTTC.

V usage is TRBV5-1 and J usage is TRBJ2-5, with 9 bases aligning to TRBD1. The CDR3 length is 16 residues. Per germline, CDR1 SGHRS and CDR2 YFSETQ. V lost 0 bases and J lost 5; bases outside the gene matches: 8. This CDR3 is CASSLVGGQGGETQYF. CDR3 DNA sequence: TGCGCCAGCAGCTTGGTAGGGGGACAGGGAGGTGAGACCCAGTACTTC.

V gene TRBV29-1 combines with J gene TRBJ1-2; D perhaps matches TRBD1 (5 bases). The V gene's germline CDR1 is SQVTM and CDR2 ANQGSEA. Trimming left V 1 base short and J 4 bases short, with 13 bases between. The CDR3 totals 14 residues. The CDR3 coding sequence is TGCAGCGTTGAAGGGGGCGGACCAAGCTATGGCTACACCTTC. Its protein is CSVEGGGPSYGYTF.

This chain links TRBV2 with TRBJ2-5, with 9 bases fitting TRBD1. The germline gives CDR1 SNHLY, CDR2 FYNNEI. CDR3 length: 17 amino acids. The ends lost 6 bases at V and 5 bases at J; junction bases unmatched: 16. The CDR3 region is CASRQTTGGIVSETQYF. The CDR3 DNA sequence: TGTGCCAGCAGACAGACGACAGGGGGGATAGTTTCGGAGACCCAGTACTTC. The full variable domain, its missing parts supplied by reference TRBV2 and TRBJ2-5, is EPEVTQTPSHQVTQMGQEVILRCVPISNHLYFYWYRQILGQKVEFLVSFYNNEISEKSEIFDDQFSVERPDGSNFTLKIRSTKLEDSAMYFCASRQTTGGIVSETQYFGPGTRLLVL.

The chain joins TRBV5-1 to TRBJ2-1, with 10 bases identical to TRBD2. Germline CDR1 is SGHRS and CDR2 is YFSETQ. The CDR3 spans 18 residues. The ends lost 0 bases at V and 9 bases at J; junction bases unmatched: 15. This chain's CDR3 is CASSLGPLAGVHPIEQFF. The DNA of the CDR3 is TGCGCCAGCAGCTTGGGCCCCCTAGCGGGAGTCCATCCTATTGAGCAGTTCTTC.

The chain combines TRBV2 with TRBJ1-2; D perhaps matches TRBD1 (6 bases). V gave up 7 bases and J gave up 3 bases, with 12 bases separating them. There are 13 residues in the CDR3. Germline loops: CDR1 SNHLY, CDR2 FYNNEI. The CDR3: CASTLGQYYGYTF. Here the CDR3 DNA reads TGTGCCAGCACCTTAGGACAGTACTATGGCTACACCTTC.

The chain couples TRBV25-1 to TRBJ2-7; D perhaps matches TRBD2 (5 bases). With 3 bases removed from V and 5 bases from J, the gap between germline ends came to 14 bases. The CDR3 loop spans 14 amino acids. Germline loops: CDR1 MGHDK, CDR2 SYGVNS. The DNA of the CDR3 is TGTGCCAGCAGTGATAGAGGGAATGGCCACGAGCAGTACTTC. This translates into CASSDRGNGHEQYF.

The chain has TRBV28 and TRBJ1-1; D is uncertain. V was cut by 2 bases and J by 2 bases, with 15 bases left in between. CDR1 is MDHEN and CDR2 is SYDVKM in the germline V gene. The CDR3 runs 16 residues. The CDR3 sequence is CASSLRPDGRNTEAFF. CDR3 in DNA: TGTGCCAGCAGTTTAAGGCCCGACGGCAGAAACACTGAAGCTTTCTTT.

The rearrangement joins TRBV20-1 to TRBJ1-1; tentative D call: TRBD1 (5 bases). The CDR3 sequence is 15 residues long. Germline CDR1 reads DFQATT; CDR2 reads SNEGSKA (reference sequence). Trimming took 5 bases from V and 0 from J, leaving 16 bases between them. CDR3 in amino acids: CSALGQGAMNTEAFF. CDR3 sequence (DNA): TGCAGTGCTTTGGGGCAGGGAGCGATGAACACTGAAGCTTTCTTT.

The rearrangement uses TRBV12-3 or TRBV12-4 and TRBJ2-4; 7 bases match TRBD2. Losses at the gene ends were 6 bases for V and 9 bases for J; bases not matched to a gene: 17. The CDR3 spans 16 residues. The CDR3: CASSPIGGRSSPIQYF. CDR3 bases: TGTGCCAGCAGCCCGATCGGCGGGAGATCCTCCCCCATTCAGTACTTC.

V usage is TRBV5-1 and J usage is TRBJ1-1; TRBD1 matches 7 bases. The V gene's germline CDR1 is SGHRS and CDR2 YFSETQ. V lost 2 bases, J lost 6 bases, and 4 bases stayed unmatched. The CDR3 has 13 residues. This CDR3 reads CASSLVGQSEAFF. The CDR3 nucleotides read TGCGCCAGCAGCTTAGTGGGACAGTCTGAAGCTTTCTTT. Using reference TRBV5-1 and TRBJ1-1 for the parts outside the CDR3, the full variable domain is KAGVTQTPRYLIKTRGQQVTLSCSPISGHRSVSWYQQTPGQGLQFLFEYFSETQRNKGNFPGRFSGRQFSNSRSEMNVSTLELGDSALYLCASSLVGQSEAFFGQGTRLTVV.

The chain combines TRBV4-3 with TRBJ2-4, with D perhaps matching TRBD1 (6 bases). Per the germline V gene, CDR1 is LGHNA and CDR2 is YSLEER. The V end was cut by 2 bases, the J end by 4 bases, with 12 bases between. The CDR3 sequence is 15 residues long. This CDR3 reads CASSQLTGQKNIQYF. The CDR3 DNA reads TGCGCCAGCAGCCAACTGACCGGACAGAAAAACATTCAGTACTTC.

The J gene is TRBJ2-5, the V gene TRBV12-3 or TRBV12-4; 8 positions match TRBD1. J was trimmed by 5 bases and V by 6 bases; bases with no gene match: 8. The CDR3 is 14 amino acids. The CDR3 is CASRGQDRWETQYF. CDR3 coding DNA: TGTGCCAGCAGGGGACAGGATCGGTGGGAGACCCAGTACTTC.

This chain connects TRBV2 to TRBJ1-5; D is uncertain. The CDR3 contains 13 residues. CDR1 SNHLY and CDR2 FYNNEI come from the germline V gene. With 5 bases removed from V and 0 bases from J, the gap between germline ends came to 5 bases. CDR3 sequence reads: CASSTGSNQPQHF. The CDR3 DNA follows: TGTGCCAGCAGTACTGGTAGCAATCAGCCCCAGCATTTT.

V gene TRBV2 combines with J gene TRBJ1-6; possibly TRBD1 for D (5 bases). Per germline, CDR1 SNHLY and CDR2 FYNNEI. V lost 5 bases and J 7 bases, leaving 12 bases between the germline ends. The CDR3 extends over 14 amino acids. Written as DNA, the CDR3 is TGTGCCAGCAGTTTCGCAGGGAGGAATTCACCCCTCCACTTT. Amino acid sequence: CASSFAGRNSPLHF.

On this clonotype: Its ends do not fully match the called genes, so a read error is possible. The chain uses TRBV4-3 and TRBJ2-7; no firm D call. The germline V gene encodes CDR1 LGHNA and CDR2 YSLEER. The CDR3 contains 15 residues. The CDR3 is CASSQEFQASFEQYF. CDR3 nucleotide sequence: TGCGCCAGCAGCCAAGAATTCCAGGCGTCCTTCGAGCAGTACTTC.

CDR3 DNA: TGTGCCAGCAGCCCACAGGGATCCAAAAACATTCAGTACTTC. Its translation is CASSPQGSKNIQYF. The chain employs TRBV7-2 and TRBJ2-4; D is perhaps TRBD1 (6 bases). CDR3 length: 14 residues. Deletions cut 5 bases from V and 2 bases from J, with 10 bases between. Germline V gene lookup returns CDR1 SGHTA and CDR2 FQGNSA.

The chain employs TRBV3-1 and TRBJ2-3; TRBD2 matches 9 bases. The CDR3 spans 18 residues. The germline V gene has CDR1 LGHDT and CDR2 YNNKEL (reference sequence). V shed 1 base and J 2 bases; nucleotides not matched to a gene: 10. CDR3 amino acids: CASSQGRLAGTFTDTQYF. The CDR3 DNA is TGTGCCAGCAGCCAAGGTCGGCTAGCGGGGACCTTCACAGATACGCAGTATTTT.